This T cell receptor (beta chain) was recorded in a study of T cell clonality in common variable immunodeficiency. Study-wide points: Fewer deletions and N-nucleotide insertions were reportedly seen in common variable immunodeficiency TCR beta sequences.

This table comes from immunoSEQ multiplex PCR, and its TCRdb copy is limited to in-frame clones, with some not included. This sample carries tens of thousands of clones, none of them present only once. Germline V gives CDR1 SEHNR, CDR2 FQNEAQ (reference sequence). Trimming took 3 bases from V and 2 from J, leaving 6 bases between them. This CDR3 is 13 amino acids long. Donors gave roughly 5 to 8.5 ml heparinized peripheral whole blood. This clone occurred many times. The antigen remains unidentified. The CDR3 end lies 3 residues beyond the end of the read and is filled in from the germline J gene. The chain employs TRBV7-9 and TRBJ2-3; D is possibly TRBD2 (5 bases). This sequence originates from a human donor with common variable immunodeficiency. Sequencing input: peripheral blood mononuclear cells. The sequenced part of the CDR3 DNA is TGTGCCAGCAGCTTCGGGGACACAGATACG. Translated: CASSFGDTDT. The complete CDR3 sequence is CASSFGDTDTQYF.